The rows below give T cell receptor beta chains drawn from one sample of a study of blood T cell repertoires in COVID-19. Here immunoSEQ multiplex PCR was the method, and the copy in TCRdb shows in-frame clones only, minus some. In the table there are just under 350,000 clones, around 91% of which are singletons. Sample: peripheral blood. Receptors were obtained from a woman younger than 30 who had recovered from COVID-19. CDR3s include the opening cysteine and the closing phenylalanine or tryptophan. Each record gives: clone size, V gene, J gene, D gene, CDR3 DNA, CDR3 protein. D genes are given only for firm matches. Expanded clones are given a class, and other clones once, few, many or no size at all.

>-|TRBV7-8|TRBJ1-2|TRBD1
TGTGCCAGCAGCCAACTCCGGACAGGGGGCACAGCCCTATTGGGCTACACCTTC
CASSQLRTGGTALLGYTF
>-|TRBV20-1|TRBJ2-1|TRBD2
TGCAGTGCTCGTGGACTAGCGGGAGGTAGATCCTACAATGAGCAGTTCTTC
CSARGLAGGRSYNEQFF
>-|TRBV7-2|TRBJ2-1|TRBD1
TGTGCCAGCAGCTACCGGACAGGGGGGAATGAGCAGTTCTTC
CASSYRTGGNEQFF
>once|TRBV9|TRBJ1-2|-
TGTGCCAGCAGCGTGGATGACAGCTCAGCTAACTATGGCTACACCTTC
CASSVDDSSANYGYTF
>-|TRBV19|TRBJ1-6|-
TGTGCCAGTAATTCGGGGGTGAATTCACCCCTCCACTTT
CASNSGVNSPLHF
>-|TRBV3-1/TRBV3-2|TRBJ2-3|TRBD1
TGTGCCAGCAGAGTACAGGGGACAGATACGCAGTATTTT
CASRVQGTDTQYF
>-|TRBV5-1|TRBJ2-2|TRBD2
TGCGCCAGCAGCCCCTGGACTAGCGGGCCTAGAGGCGGGGAGCTGTTTTTT
CASSPWTSGPRGGELFF
>-|TRBV2|TRBJ1-1|-
TGTGCCAGCAGGGGGATCTGGGGGGAAACTGAAGCTTTCTTT
CASRGIWGETEAFF
>-|TRBV7-2|TRBJ2-1|TRBD1
TGTGCCAGCAGCCGGGACAGGGAGGGTCATGAGCAGTTCTTC
CASSRDREGHEQFF
>-|TRBV5-1|TRBJ2-5|TRBD2
TGCGCCAGCAGCCCAGGGACTAGCGGGAGTTCAGAGACCCAGTACTTC
CASSPGTSGSSETQYF
>-|TRBV6-5|TRBJ1-1|-
TGTGCCAGCAGTCCCTGGGGAGGGGGTGAAGCTTTCTTT
CASSPWGGGEAFF
>-|TRBV7-8|TRBJ2-5|TRBD2
TGTGCCAGCAGCTCCGGGTTCGGACTAGCGGGAAACCAAGAGACCCAGTACTTC
CASSSGFGLAGNQETQYF
>-|TRBV19|TRBJ2-1|TRBD2
TGTGCCAGTCAACGGACTAGCGGCAGCTCCTACAATGAGCAGTTCTTC
CASQRTSGSSYNEQFF
>-|TRBV6-5|TRBJ1-5|-
TGTGCCAGCAGACGATGGAGGGAAGAGGGAGTCGCCCAGCATTTT
CASRRWREEGVAQHF
>-|TRBV6-5|TRBJ2-3|TRBD1
TGTGCCAGCAGAACTGGACAGGCCGCGTATACGCAGTATTTT
CASRTGQAAYTQYF
>-|TRBV6-2/TRBV6-3|TRBJ2-6|-
TGTGCCAGCAGTTCGGCGGGAGGGGCCAACGTCCTGACTTTC
CASSSAGGANVLTF
>-|TRBV6-5|TRBJ2-1|TRBD2
TGTGCCAGCAATTATCGTGGGGGACTAGCGCTGTTCTTC
CASNYRGGLALFF
>-|TRBV15|TRBJ1-2|TRBD1
TGTGCCACCAGCAGGGATAGACAGGGGAGCTATGGCTACACCTTC
CATSRDRQGSYGYTF
>-|TRBV4-1|TRBJ2-1|TRBD2
TGCGCCAGCAGCCAAGCACGACTAGCGTTTTACAATGAGCAGTTCTTC
CASSQARLAFYNEQFF
>-|TRBV28|TRBJ1-1|-
TGTGCCAGCAGCTACCTCACTCCGGGGAGGATGAACACTGAAGCTTTCTTT
CASSYLTPGRMNTEAFF
>-|TRBV18|TRBJ1-2|-
TGTGCCAGCTCACCACTTGGGGGCTTTGACTATGGCTACACCTTC
CASSPLGGFDYGYTF
>once|TRBV9|TRBJ1-2|TRBD1
TGTGCCAGCAGCGTACAGGGGGGCGTTGGTGGCTACACCTTC
CASSVQGGVGGYTF
>-|TRBV7-8|TRBJ2-5|-
TGTGCCAGCAGCTTAGGGAGAGAGACCCAGTACTTC
CASSLGRETQYF
>-|TRBV7-6|TRBJ2-5|TRBD1
TGTGCCAGCAGCTCCTACCGGGACAGGGGGCCAGAGACCCAGTACTTC
CASSSYRDRGPETQYF
>-|TRBV4-3|TRBJ2-6|-
TGCGCCAGCAGCCAGAGGGCGACTAAATCCACTGGGGCCAACGTCCTGACTTTC
CASSQRATKSTGANVLTF
>-|TRBV7-2|TRBJ1-1|-
TGTGCCAGCGGTCCCACCGGGTCGCACACTGAAGCTTTCTTT
CASGPTGSHTEAFF
>-|TRBV30|TRBJ2-5|-
TGTGCCTGGAGGAGGCCTATGGAGACCCAGTACTTC
CAWRRPMETQYF
>-|TRBV27|TRBJ2-3|-
TGTGCCAGCAGTTTAGTGGTAGCCTACAGCACAGATACGCAGTATTTT
CASSLVVAYSTDTQYF
>-|TRBV7-9|TRBJ2-2|-
TGTGCCAGCAGCTTAGCGCAGGCGGGGACCGGGGAGCTGTTTTTT
CASSLAQAGTGELFF
>-|TRBV27|TRBJ2-1|TRBD2
TGTGCCAGCAGCCGGGGCCGACTAGCGGGTGGGAATGAGCAGTTCTTC
CASSRGRLAGGNEQFF